Given below is one T cell receptor (beta chain) in context. Its antigen is still unknown. No much larger clone is present one base from it, and per-base qualities are unavailable. The entry originates in a study of CD8 T cells in Susac syndrome (dated by TCRdb to the late 2010s). About the study as a whole: Repertoire sequencing was used to test whether CD8+ T cell activation and differentiation in Susac syndrome was antigen driven. Clonality of the CD8+ T cell repertoire was compared between over 10 healthy donors, roughly 14 Susac syndrome patients and about 15 multiple sclerosis patients. What the research found in general, with its limitations: The number of individuals in the TCR sequencing and HLA analysis was recognized as being relatively small.

RNA was extracted using the RNeasy kit, and about 0.5 to 1 microgram was reverse transcribed with random hexamers. The immunoSEQ multiplex PCR assay, covering 54 Vbeta and 13 Jbeta segments, was used to amplify TCR beta CDR3 regions. To correct PCR amplification bias, a synthetic template baseline was used for both primer optimization and computational correction. On the study's bioinformatics: Reads were annotated to V, D and J genes per IMGT and analyzed with immunoSEQ Analyzer, keeping only productive sequences. To calculate clonality, Shannon entropy was normalized by log2 of the number of productive unique sequences and then subtracted from one. For each patient and control, public and private clones were evaluated within the 100 most prevalent clones. Susac-specific clones were defined as absent from healthy and MS cohorts, over a thousand published viral clones and other ImmuneACCESS disease sequences. The raw public reads went through TCRdb reprocessing: fastp at Q25, MiXCR clone calling, in-frame beta chains kept. Rows are unified per CDR3 protein, each entry keeping the most common DNA and genes. These V and J calls derive from TCRdb rather than the authors' analysis. The sample data list fewer than 350,000 distinct CDR3 sequences, and 70% to 90% of these were observed just once. 0.18% of the sample belongs to the ten largest clones.

Peripheral blood CD8+ and CD4+ T cells from healthy donors, Susac syndrome patients and multiple sclerosis patients were profiled by high-throughput TCR beta sequencing. Treatment-naive patients with stable or active relapsing-remitting disease fulfilling revised McDonald criteria were used as multiple sclerosis controls. Bulk CD8+ and CD4+ T cells were purified magnetically by negative isolation, whereas CD8+ TEMRA cells were enriched by FACS. Blood was collected in EDTA tubes and processed within 24 hours, with PBMCs isolated through density gradient centrifugation. PBMCs destined for TCR sequencing were cryopreserved in liquid nitrogen and later thawed in a 37 °C water bath. Purity of sorted or isolated CD4+, CD8+ and CD8+ TEMRA cells was at least 90%. The specimen sequenced was CD8+ T cells from PBMCs. The TCR originated in a human donor with multiple sclerosis.

The DNA sequence follows: TGTGCCACCAGTGATGCCCGGGACAGATCATACAATGAGCAGTTCTTC. It specifies CATSDARDRSYNEQFF. Rearrangement joined TRBV24-1 to TRBJ2-1, and 7 bases in between align with TRBD1. Including the terminal cysteine and phenylalanine, the CDR3 comprises 16 residues. The retained sequence is limited to the CDR3, 48 bases, with the frame set at the first base. The germline V and J ends show losses of 3 bases and 4 bases respectively, and no gene match explains 8 bases of the junction. Looking up the germline V gene yields CDR1 KGHDR and CDR2 SFDVKD.